One sample yielded the 26 T cell receptor beta chains listed below, sequenced in a study of monozygotic twins with inflammatory bowel disease. From its re-call of the 5' RACE reads, TCRdb lists each CDR3 protein once, without DNA. This sample's clone table lists a few hundred thousand distinct CDR3 sequences. The sequencing sample was made of blood. These receptors came from a human donor with ulcerative colitis or Crohn's disease, or a healthy co-twin of an affected twin (not recorded which).

The chain uses TRBV14 and TRBJ1-6; TCRdb names TRBD1, which stays unverified in the absence of DNA. The CDR3 is 16 amino acids. Germline loops: CDR1 SGHDN, CDR2 FVKESK. CDR3 sequence reads: CASSHIRDTYNSPLHF.

CDR3 residues: CASSLPPGSSYEQYF. The chain has TRBV28 and TRBJ2-7; the TCRdb call, TRBD2, lacks DNA for checking. The CDR3 contains 15 residues. CDR1 is MDHEN, CDR2 SYDVKM, per germline.

The chain has TRBV15 and TRBJ1-5. The CDR3 is 12 residues long. Germline assignment: CDR1 LNHNV and CDR2 YYDKDF (reference sequence). CDR3 sequence reads: CATSPHGQPQHF.

CDR3 sequence reads: CASSLVVQGGPLSSYNEQFF. The J gene is TRBJ2-1, the V gene TRBV11-2; TCRdb reports TRBD1, a call that lacks DNA to check it against. Germline V gives CDR1 SGHAT, CDR2 FQNNGV. This CDR3 spans 20 amino acids.

This chain uses TRBV7-2 with TRBJ2-3; no DNA is available, so the TRBD1 call from TCRdb remains unchecked. This CDR3 contains 17 residues. Looked up from germline, CDR1 is SGHTA and CDR2 is FQGNSA. The CDR3 reads CASSLRQGGLSGDTQYF.

The chain employs TRBV2 and TRBJ2-7; with no DNA, the TCRdb D assignment of TRBD1 cannot be verified. The CDR3 consists of 13 residues. The germline CDR1 and CDR2 sequences are SNHLY and FYNNEI. CDR3 region: CASIPGGYYEQYF.

The genes are TRBV15 and TRBJ1-2; TCRdb proposes TRBD1, but this gene call is untestable without DNA. The CDR3 covers 14 residues. Germline CDR1 is LNHNV and CDR2 is YYDKDF (reference sequence). This CDR3 is CATSSRTGRAGYTF.

This chain joins TRBV11-3 and TRBJ1-6. The CDR3 extends over 14 amino acids. Germline lookup yields CDR1 SGHNT and CDR2 YENEEA. The CDR3 is CASSFNAYNSPLHF. The entire variable domain, with the rest obtained from reference TRBV11-3 and TRBJ1-6, is as follows: EAGVVQSPRYKIIEKKQPVAFWCNPISGHNTLYWYLQNLGQGPELLIRYENEEAVDDSQLPKDRFSAERLKGVDSTLKIQPAELGDSAVYLCASSFNAYNSPLHFGNGTRLTVT.

The chain uses TRBV27 and TRBJ1-1. The germline gives CDR1 MNHEY, CDR2 SMNVEV (reference sequence). The CDR3 totals 12 residues. This chain's CDR3 is CASGHEGVEAFF.

The rearrangement uses TRBV7-2 and TRBJ1-5; TCRdb picks TRBD1, but there is no DNA to check that call. The CDR3 consists of 17 residues. The germline V gene encodes CDR1 SGHTA and CDR2 FQGNSA. Here the CDR3 reads CASSFLDRGYGNQPQHF.

CDR3 sequence: CASSTRRTGLTDTQYF. V is TRBV19 and J is TRBJ2-3; TCRdb returns TRBD1, unconfirmable since there is no DNA. The CDR3 runs 16 residues. Per germline, CDR1 LNHDA and CDR2 SQIVND (reference sequence).

The V gene is TRBV20-1, the J gene TRBJ2-7; lacking DNA, the TRBD1 call made by TCRdb goes unchecked. The CDR3 runs to 14 residues. Germline CDR1 and CDR2: DFQATT and SNEGSKA (reference sequence). This CDR3 is CSARTQDSDYEQYF.

V is TRBV12-3 or TRBV12-4 and J is TRBJ2-7. CDR3 length: 14 amino acids. The chain's CDR3 is CASRQTRRSYEQYF.

The CDR3 region is CSASYGAGLFQPQHF. V is TRBV20-1 and J is TRBJ1-5; TCRdb designates TRBD1, a call that cannot be tested without DNA. The germline CDR1 and CDR2 sequences are DFQATT and SNEGSKA (reference sequence). CDR3 length: 15 residues.

The CDR3 is CASTTTGGTPGANVLTF. The rearrangement uses TRBV6-1 and TRBJ2-6; TCRdb names TRBD1, which stays unverified in the absence of DNA. Germline-derived CDR1 and CDR2 are MNHNS and SASEGT. The CDR3 extends over 17 amino acids.

The chain joins TRBV5-1 to TRBJ2-3; TCRdb's D call of TRBD1 is untestable without DNA. CDR3 length: 16 amino acids. CDR1 and CDR2 from the germline V gene are SGHRS and YFSETQ. CDR3 residues: CASSTTGTSSTDTQYF.

CDR3 amino acids: CASSSGTGGPREQYF. The rearrangement joins TRBV5-1 to TRBJ2-7; checking the TCRdb D call of TRBD1 is not possible without DNA. Germline V gives CDR1 SGHRS, CDR2 YFSETQ. CDR3 length: 15 residues.

The chain is built from TRBV6-5 and TRBJ1-4; the D call of TRBD1 rests on TCRdb alone, since no DNA is present to check it. Germline-derived CDR1 and CDR2 are MNHEY and SVGAGI. The length of the CDR3 is 15 residues. CDR3 sequence: CASSYSGGTNEKLFF.

V is TRBV5-1 and J is TRBJ2-6; absent DNA, TCRdb's TRBD1 call cannot be checked. CDR1 is SGHRS, CDR2 YFSETQ, per germline. CDR3 length equals 17 residues. The CDR3 region is CASSLAGGASGANVLTF.

The V and J genes are TRBV20-1 and TRBJ2-5; no DNA is available, so the TRBD2 call from TCRdb remains unchecked. Per germline, CDR1 DFQATT and CDR2 SNEGSKA (reference sequence). This CDR3 region has 14 residues. The CDR3 reads CSARPLGAQETQYF.

The chain is built from TRBV4-3 and TRBJ2-3; with no DNA, the TCRdb D assignment of TRBD2 cannot be verified. Germline V gene lookup returns CDR1 LGHNA and CDR2 YSLEER. CDR3 length: 20 residues. The CDR3 region is CASSQDSMSGGDYYTDTQYF.

The chain is built from TRBV20-1 and TRBJ2-5; TCRdb's D call, TRBD2, is unchecked because there is no DNA. The CDR3 contains 15 residues. Germline assignment: CDR1 DFQATT and CDR2 SNEGSKA (reference sequence). CDR3 protein: CSAPTSGGYQETQYF.

The V gene is TRBV5-1, the J gene TRBJ2-2; no DNA is available, so the TRBD1 call from TCRdb remains unchecked. CDR3 length: 14 amino acids. The germline CDR1 and CDR2 sequences are SGHRS and YFSETQ. This CDR3 reads CASSSRGQDGELFF.

This chain links TRBV6-1 with TRBJ1-1; TCRdb selects TRBD1, and the lack of DNA leaves this call unchecked. Germline lookup yields CDR1 MNHNS and CDR2 SASEGT. This CDR3 has 15 amino acids. The CDR3: CASSVGTAMNTEAFF.

The rearrangement joins TRBV12-3 or TRBV12-4 to TRBJ2-7. There are 15 residues in the CDR3. The chain's CDR3 is CASSPTAGGSYEQYF.

The rearrangement links TRBV20-1 to TRBJ2-3; TCRdb's D call, TRBD1, is unchecked because there is no DNA. This CDR3 spans 14 amino acids. Germline lookup yields CDR1 DFQATT and CDR2 SNEGSKA (reference sequence). Here the CDR3 reads CSHFPGGDPDTQYF.